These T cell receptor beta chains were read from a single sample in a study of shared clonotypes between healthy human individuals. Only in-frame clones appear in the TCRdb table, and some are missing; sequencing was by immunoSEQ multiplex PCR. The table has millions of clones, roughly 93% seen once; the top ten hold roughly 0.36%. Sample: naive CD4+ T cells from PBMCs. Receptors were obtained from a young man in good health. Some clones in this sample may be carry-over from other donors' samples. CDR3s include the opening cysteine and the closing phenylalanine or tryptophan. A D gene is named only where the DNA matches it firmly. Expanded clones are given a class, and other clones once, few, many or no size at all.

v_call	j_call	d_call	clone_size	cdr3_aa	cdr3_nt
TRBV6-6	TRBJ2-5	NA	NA	CASSYAATTQETQYF	TGTGCCAGCAGTTATGCGGCAACCACCCAAGAGACCCAGTACTTC
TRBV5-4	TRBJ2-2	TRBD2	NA	CASSSLAGGAGELFF	TGTGCCAGCAGCTCGTTAGCGGGAGGGGCCGGGGAGCTGTTTTTT
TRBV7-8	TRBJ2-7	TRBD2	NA	CASSLGFVWREDSYEQYF	TGTGCCAGCAGCCTGGGCTTTGTATGGCGGGAGGATTCCTACGAGCAGTACTTC
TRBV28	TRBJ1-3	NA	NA	CASSLLAGNTIYF	TGTGCCAGCAGTTTGTTGGCTGGAAACACCATATATTTT
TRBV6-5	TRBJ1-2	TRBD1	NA	CASRLDRVGYGYTF	TGTGCCAGCAGACTGGACAGGGTTGGCTATGGCTACACCTTC
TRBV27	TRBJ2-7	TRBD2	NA	CASSEKSGIVYEQYF	TGTGCCAGCAGTGAAAAGAGCGGGATTGTCTACGAGCAGTACTTC
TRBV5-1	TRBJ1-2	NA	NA	CASSLGGTASYTF	TGCGCCAGCAGCTTGGGCGGGACCGCTAGCTACACCTTC
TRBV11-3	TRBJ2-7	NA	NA	CASSFSGYEQYF	TGTGCCAGCAGCTTTTCGGGGTACGAGCAGTACTTC
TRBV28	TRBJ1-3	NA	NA	CASSSPADTIYF	TGTGCCAGCAGTTCCCCGGCGGACACCATATATTTT
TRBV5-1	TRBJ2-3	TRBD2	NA	CASSAGTSGSVDTQYF	TGCGCCAGCAGCGCCGGGACTAGCGGGAGTGTGGATACGCAGTATTTT
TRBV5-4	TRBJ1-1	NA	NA	CASSLAVMNTEAFF	TGTGCCAGCAGCTTGGCCGTGATGAACACTGAAGCTTTCTTT
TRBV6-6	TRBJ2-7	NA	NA	CASSYGFYEQYF	TGTGCCAGCAGTTACGGTTTCTACGAGCAGTACTTC
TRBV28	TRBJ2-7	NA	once	CASSFRLVLYRSSYEQYF	TGTGCCAGCAGTTTTCGGCTGGTACTTTATCGCTCATCCTACGAGCAGTACTTC
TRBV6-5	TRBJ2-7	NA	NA	CASSRVGGNYEQYF	TGTGCCAGCAGCCGCGTCGGCGGGAACTACGAGCAGTACTTC
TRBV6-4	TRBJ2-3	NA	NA	CASSPDRLDTQYF	TGTGCCAGCAGTCCCGACAGATTAGATACGCAGTATTTT
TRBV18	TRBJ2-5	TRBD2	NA	CASSLVAGGPETQYF	TGTGCCAGCTCACTCGTAGCGGGAGGGCCGGAGACCCAGTACTTC
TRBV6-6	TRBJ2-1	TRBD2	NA	CASSYQSGRGDNEQFF	TGTGCCAGCAGTTACCAGAGCGGGAGGGGGGACAATGAGCAGTTCTTC
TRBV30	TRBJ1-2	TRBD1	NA	CASQGGPLINYGYTF	TGTGCCTCCCAGGGGGGACCGCTTATTAACTATGGCTACACCTTC
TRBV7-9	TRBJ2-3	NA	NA	CASSLTPLLIPDTQYF	TGTGCCAGCAGCTTAACCCCTCTTCTTATTCCAGATACGCAGTATTTT
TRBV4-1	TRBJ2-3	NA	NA	CASSPYGTAGTDTQYF	TGCGCCAGCAGCCCTTACGGGACCGCCGGCACAGATACGCAGTATTTT
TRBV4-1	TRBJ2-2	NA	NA	CASSQVPHANTGELFF	TGCGCCAGCAGCCAAGTGCCGCACGCGAACACCGGGGAGCTGTTTTTT
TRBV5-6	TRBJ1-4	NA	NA	CASSLVAGATNEKLFF	TGTGCCAGCAGCTTGGTTGCGGGGGCAACTAATGAAAAACTGTTTTTT
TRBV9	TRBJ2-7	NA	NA	CASSVGTSSSYEQYF	TGTGCCAGCAGCGTTGGGACTTCCAGCTCCTACGAGCAGTACTTC
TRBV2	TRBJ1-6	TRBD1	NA	CASKGNTGATSPLHF	TGTGCCAGCAAGGGTAACACAGGGGCCACTTCACCCCTCCACTTT
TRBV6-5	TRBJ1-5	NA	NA	CASSYQTNQPQHF	TGTGCCAGCAGTTACCAGACAAATCAGCCCCAGCATTTT
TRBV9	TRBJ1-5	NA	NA	CASSSTGLLDQPQHF	TGTGCCAGCAGCTCTACAGGGCTTTTGGATCAGCCCCAGCATTTT
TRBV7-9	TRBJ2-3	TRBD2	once	CASIRREASTDTQYF	TGTGCCAGCATACGGCGGGAGGCCAGCACAGATACGCAGTATTTT